These 8 T cell receptor beta chains were all obtained from the same sample, sequenced in a study of regulatory T cells in long-lasting Graves disease. Time point denoted: newly diagnosed GD, antithyroid drugs for less than 3 months. Extracted RNA from PBMCs served as the source of the TCR library. Assembly of TCR beta libraries relied on iRepertoire HTBI primers together with Arm-PCR of CDR3 regions. TCRdb reprocessed the multiplex PCR reads with MiXCR, giving one entry per CDR3 protein. The table shows 400,000 to 550,000 distinct CDR3 sequences, with 16% occurring only once. These data also featured in a second study, about T cells in Graves' hyperthyroidism and ophthalmopathy.

The specimen was peripheral blood mononuclear cells (PBMCs), collected at new diagnosis, from a patient treated with antithyroid drugs. The receptors shown here come from a woman under 40 with Graves disease.

This clonotype came up many times. The chain recombines TRBV7-3 with TRBJ1-2, with TRBD1 matching 9 bases. The CDR3 runs to 17 residues. Germline V CDR1 and CDR2: SGHTA, FQGTGA. V was clipped by 5 bases and J by 4 bases; unmatched bases: 14. CDR3 protein: CASSITHPGQGSYGYTF. The CDR3 bases are TGTGCCAGCAGCATTACTCACCCGGGACAGGGAAGCTATGGCTACACCTTC. Combining the CDR3 with reference TRBV7-3 and TRBJ1-2 gives the whole variable domain GAGVSQTPSNKVTEKGKYVELRCDPISGHTALYWYRQSLGQGPEFLIYFQGTGAADDSGLPNDRFFAVRPEGSVSTLKIQRTERGDSAVYLCASSITHPGQGSYGYTFGSGTRLTVV.

The chain employs TRBV12-3 or TRBV12-4 and TRBJ2-7; D is tentatively TRBD1 or TRBD2 (5 bases each). This CDR3 is 14 amino acids long. Trimming shortened V by 2 bases and J by 6 bases, and 14 bases separated the two germline ends. The CDR3 reads CASSLWDGAGEQYF. The DNA of the CDR3 is TGTGCCAGCAGTTTATGGGATGGGGCGGGCGAGCAGTACTTC.

This clonotype occurred many times. The chain links TRBV10-3 to TRBJ1-1, with 10 bases that match TRBD1. Trimming at V came to 4 bases and at J to 1 base, leaving 0 bases not matched to a gene. Germline V CDR1 and CDR2: ENHRY, SYGVKD. The CDR3 is 14 residues long. CDR3 residues: CAISGDRGNTEAFF. Here the CDR3 DNA reads TGTGCCATCAGTGGGGACAGGGGGAACACTGAAGCTTTCTTT.

This clonotype came up many times. The V gene is TRBV30, the J gene TRBJ2-5, with D perhaps TRBD2 (5 bases). The CDR3 runs 14 residues. Germline loops: CDR1 GTSNPN, CDR2 SVGIG (reference sequence). Trimming took off 2 bases at V and 6 bases at J, with 16 bases between the two ends. Here the CDR3 reads CAWSLSVGVKTQYF. CDR3 DNA sequence: TGTGCCTGGAGTTTGTCGGTGGGAGTGAAGACCCAGTACTTC.

This clonotype was counted many times. The V and J genes are TRBV7-2 and TRBJ2-1, with 13 positions matching TRBD2. There are 16 residues in the CDR3. J lost 3 bases, V lost 2 bases, and 1 base had no gene match. Germline loops: CDR1 SGHTA, CDR2 FQGNSA. The CDR3 reads CASSLTSGRVYNEQFF. In DNA, the CDR3 is TGTGCCAGCAGCTTAACTAGCGGGAGGGTCTACAATGAGCAGTTCTTC.

This clonotype was detected ten times or more. The rearrangement links TRBV7-2 to TRBJ2-7; D may be TRBD2 (5 bases). The CDR3 runs to 11 residues. Germline V gene sequence: CDR1 SGHTA, CDR2 FQGNSA. The ends were cut back, 8 bases at V and 1 base at J, with 6 bases in the middle. CDR3 bases: TGTGCCAGCGGCGGGTCCTACGAGCAGTACTTC. Translating gives CASGGSYEQYF.

In its sample, this clonotype was seen many times. The V gene is TRBV30, the J gene TRBJ1-1; D unclear. Per germline, CDR1 GTSNPN and CDR2 SVGIG (reference sequence). The CDR3 runs 13 residues. V was shortened by 4 bases and J by 2 bases, with 11 bases between the two germline ends. CDR3 protein: CAWNRGLNTEAFF. The CDR3 coding sequence is TGTGCCTGGAATCGGGGTTTAAACACTGAAGCTTTCTTT.

This clonotype was detected many times. V usage is TRBV28 and J usage is TRBJ2-5, with D possibly being TRBD2 (5 bases). CDR1 is MDHEN, CDR2 SYDVKM, per germline. The V gene lost 7 bases and the J gene lost 4 bases, with 10 bases spanning the gap. This CDR3 is 12 amino acids long. The CDR3: CASTRDRETQYF. The CDR3 DNA follows: TGTGCCAGCACCCGGGATCGAGAGACCCAGTACTTC.